This T cell receptor (beta chain) was sequenced for a study of Graves' ophthalmopathy and Graves' hyperthyroidism. Beta-chain TCR CDR3 regions were amplified from RNA transcripts. In the first round, RT-PCR was carried out with HTBI primers, and a multiplex PCR formed the second round. TCRdb itself ran the multiplex PCR reads through MiXCR, one entry per CDR3 protein. Among over a million distinct CDR3 sequences listed, roughly 35% were seen once. This CDR3 has 14 amino acids. Germline trimming cut 6 bases from V and 1 base from J; bases unmatched to any gene: 4. CDR1 is KGHSH, CDR2 LQKENI, per germline.

This rearrangement joins TRBV18 to TRBJ1-1; TRBD1 matches 8 bases. The origin of this receptor is an adult man with Graves' hyperthyroidism. The material sequenced was peripheral blood or thyroid tissue (not recorded which). The CDR3 sequence: CASSATGANTEAFF. The CDR3 DNA reads TGTGCCAGCTCCGCGACAGGGGCGAACACTGAAGCTTTCTTT. The full variable domain, its missing parts supplied by reference TRBV18 and TRBJ1-1, is NAGVMQNPRHLVRRRGQEARLRCSPMKGHSHVYWYRQLPEEGLKFMVYLQKENIIDESGMPKERFSAEFPKEGPSILRIQQVVRGDSAAYFCASSATGANTEAFFGQGTRLTVV.